One and the same sample provided the 4 T cell receptor beta chains below, sequenced in a study of T-cell reconstitution after alpha-beta-depleted transplantation in children. A library of TCRbeta sequences, prepared with unique molecular identifiers, was generated. Each CDR3 protein is one row after TCRdb ran MiXCR on the PCR reads. This sample has 190,000 or so distinct CDR3 sequences, with over 5.5% found just once. The source was PBMCs from the stem cell graft donor, collected from the stem cell graft. The receptors shown here come from a human donor who donated a stem cell graft to a child with Wiskott-Aldrich syndrome.

This clonotype was detected ten times or more. This chain joins TRBV24-1 and TRBJ2-3, with TRBD2 identical over 8 bases. Per the germline V gene, CDR1 is KGHDR and CDR2 is SFDVKD. Trimming at V came to 3 bases and at J to 6 bases, leaving 7 bases not matched to a gene. The CDR3 extends over 15 amino acids. The CDR3 region has the DNA TGTGCCACCAGTGATCGGGGGCCTAGCGGGGATACGCAGTATTTT. Its translation: CATSDRGPSGDTQYF.

The J gene is TRBJ1-5, the V gene TRBV19; 10 nucleotides agree with TRBD1. V dropped 2 bases and J dropped 3; count of bases not matched to a gene: 4. The CDR3 runs 16 residues. CDR1 and CDR2 from the germline V gene are LNHDA and SQIVND (reference sequence). CDR3 sequence: CASSIKTGGFNQPQHF. CDR3 sequence (DNA): TGTGCCAGTAGTATAAAGACAGGGGGCTTCAATCAGCCCCAGCATTTT.

This clonotype was detected ten times or more. The V call is TRBV12-3 or TRBV12-4, the J call TRBJ2-5; perhaps TRBD1 as D (5 bases). This CDR3 is built from 14 residues. V lost 7 bases and J 3 bases, leaving 15 bases between the germline ends. CDR3: CASTLLKGKETQYF. CDR3 DNA: TGTGCCAGCACCCTACTAAAGGGGAAAGAGACCCAGTACTTC.

This clonotype was detected ten times or more. The gene calls are TRBV20-1 and TRBJ1-2; D ambiguous. The CDR3 has 14 amino acids. Germline loops: CDR1 DFQATT, CDR2 SNEGSKA (reference sequence). Trimming pared 0 bases from V and 4 bases from J, leaving 12 bases between. In DNA, the CDR3 is TGCAGTGCTAGAGAAGAAGGAACTATCTATGGCTACACCTTC. This gives the protein CSAREEGTIYGYTF.